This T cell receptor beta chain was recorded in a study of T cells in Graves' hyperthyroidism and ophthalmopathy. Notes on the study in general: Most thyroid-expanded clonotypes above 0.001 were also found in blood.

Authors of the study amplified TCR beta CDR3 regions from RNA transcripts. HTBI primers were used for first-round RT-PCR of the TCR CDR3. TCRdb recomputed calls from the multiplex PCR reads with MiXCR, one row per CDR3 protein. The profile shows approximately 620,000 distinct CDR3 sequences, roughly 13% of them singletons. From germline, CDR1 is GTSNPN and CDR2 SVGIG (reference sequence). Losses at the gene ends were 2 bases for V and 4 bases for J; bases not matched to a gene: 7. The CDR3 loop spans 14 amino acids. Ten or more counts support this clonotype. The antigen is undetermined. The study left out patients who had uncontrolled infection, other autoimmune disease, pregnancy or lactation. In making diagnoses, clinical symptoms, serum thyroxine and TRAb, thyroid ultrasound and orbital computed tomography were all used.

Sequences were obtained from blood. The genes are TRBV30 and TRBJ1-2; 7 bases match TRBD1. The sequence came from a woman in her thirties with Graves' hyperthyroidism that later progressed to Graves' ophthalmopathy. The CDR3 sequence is CAWSSAPGGYGYTF. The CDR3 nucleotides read TGTGCCTGGAGTAGTGCGCCAGGGGGCTATGGCTACACCTTC.